This T cell receptor beta chain derives from a study of regulatory T cells in long-lasting Graves disease. Overall study findings and caveats: Sample size, which was small, may have reduced accuracy. Repertoires from persistent disease leaned toward TRBV28, TRBJ1-2 and TRBJ2-5. Newly diagnosed patients shared 850 to 1,000 public clonotypes; persistent patients shared around 2,800.

This clonotype was counted at least ten times. The antigen is undetermined. CDR3 regions were amplified by Arm-PCR using iRepertoire HTBI primers to build TCR beta libraries. MiXCR was run by TCRdb on the multiplex PCR reads, yielding one entry per CDR3 protein. Among 200,000 to 250,000 distinct CDR3 sequences listed, around 17% were seen once. Germline V CDR1 and CDR2: MNHNS, SASEGT. The CDR3 loop spans 17 amino acids. The V and J ends lost 8 bases and 5 bases, in that order; junction bases with no gene match: 19. Time point indicated: newly diagnosed GD, antithyroid drugs for less than 3 months. Extracted PBMC RNA gave rise to the TCR library. Criteria from the American Thyroid Association guidelines were applied to diagnose Graves' disease.

The source of this sequence is a female donor with Graves disease. The V call is TRBV6-1, the J call TRBJ1-2; 8 nucleotides align to TRBD1. This material consisted of peripheral blood mononuclear cells (PBMCs), taken at new diagnosis, from a patient treated with antithyroid drugs. CDR3 coding DNA: TGTGCCAGCGCCCGAAAGGGGAACACAGGGGGTGGTTATGGCTACACCTTC. It encodes CASARKGNTGGGYGYTF.